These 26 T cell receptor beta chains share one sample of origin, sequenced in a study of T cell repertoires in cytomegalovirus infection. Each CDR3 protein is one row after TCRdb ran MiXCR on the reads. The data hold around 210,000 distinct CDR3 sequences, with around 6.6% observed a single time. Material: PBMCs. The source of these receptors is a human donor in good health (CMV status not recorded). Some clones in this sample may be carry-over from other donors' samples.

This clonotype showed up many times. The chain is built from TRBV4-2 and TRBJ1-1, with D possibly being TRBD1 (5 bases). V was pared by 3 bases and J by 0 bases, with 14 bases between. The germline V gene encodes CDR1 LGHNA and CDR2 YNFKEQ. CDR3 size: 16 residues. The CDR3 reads CASSQAPTALNTEAFF. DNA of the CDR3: TGTGCCAGCAGCCAGGCCCCGACAGCCTTGAACACTGAAGCTTTCTTT.

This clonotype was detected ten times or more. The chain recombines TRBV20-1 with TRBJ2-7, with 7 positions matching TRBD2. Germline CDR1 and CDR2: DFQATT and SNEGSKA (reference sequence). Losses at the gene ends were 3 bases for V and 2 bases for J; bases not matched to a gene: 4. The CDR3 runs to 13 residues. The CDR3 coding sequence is TGCAGTGCTAGCGGGGGGAATACCTACGAGCAGTACTTC. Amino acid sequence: CSASGGNTYEQYF.

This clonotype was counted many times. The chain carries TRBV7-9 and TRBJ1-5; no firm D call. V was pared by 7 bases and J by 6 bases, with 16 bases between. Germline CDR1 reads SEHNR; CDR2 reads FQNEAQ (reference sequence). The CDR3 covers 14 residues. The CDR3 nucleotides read TGTGCCAGCACCCAGGCAGAAGGTAGTCAGCCCCAGCATTTT. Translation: CASTQAEGSQPQHF.

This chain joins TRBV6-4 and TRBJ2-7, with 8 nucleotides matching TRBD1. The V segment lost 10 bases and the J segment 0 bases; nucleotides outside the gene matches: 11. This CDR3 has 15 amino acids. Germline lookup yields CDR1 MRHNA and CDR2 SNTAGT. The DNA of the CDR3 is TGTGCCACATCGGGGTCCAGGGGGCTCTCCTACGAGCAGTACTTC. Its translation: CATSGSRGLSYEQYF.

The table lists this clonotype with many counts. The CDR3 region is CSAAGTFDQPQHF. The CDR3 nucleotides read TGCAGCGCTGCCGGGACCTTCGACCAGCCCCAGCATTTT. The gene calls are TRBV29-1 and TRBJ1-5; the D gene is possibly TRBD1 (5 bases). Germline values: CDR1 SQVTM, CDR2 ANQGSEA. The CDR3 length is 13 residues. V was shortened by 7 bases and J by 7 bases, with 17 bases between the two germline ends.

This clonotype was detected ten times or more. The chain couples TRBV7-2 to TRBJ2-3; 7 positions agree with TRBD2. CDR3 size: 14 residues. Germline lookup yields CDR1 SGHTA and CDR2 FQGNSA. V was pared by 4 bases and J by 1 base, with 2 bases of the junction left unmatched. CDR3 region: CASSWAGGTDTQYF. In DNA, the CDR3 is TGTGCCAGCAGCTGGGCGGGGGGCACAGATACGCAGTATTTT.

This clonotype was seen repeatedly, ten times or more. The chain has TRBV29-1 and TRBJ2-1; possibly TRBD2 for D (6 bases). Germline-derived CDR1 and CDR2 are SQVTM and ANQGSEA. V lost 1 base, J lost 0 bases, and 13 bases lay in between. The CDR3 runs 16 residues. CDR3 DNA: TGCAGCGTTGAAGGGAGGGGTCAGAGCTCCTACAATGAGCAGTTCTTC. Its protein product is CSVEGRGQSSYNEQFF.

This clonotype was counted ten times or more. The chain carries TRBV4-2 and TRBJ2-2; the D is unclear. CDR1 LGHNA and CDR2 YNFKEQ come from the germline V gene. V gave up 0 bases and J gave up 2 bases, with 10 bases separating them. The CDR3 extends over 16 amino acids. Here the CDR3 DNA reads TGTGCCAGCAGCCAAGAAAAGGCAGCAAACACCGGGGAGCTGTTTTTT. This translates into CASSQEKAANTGELFF.

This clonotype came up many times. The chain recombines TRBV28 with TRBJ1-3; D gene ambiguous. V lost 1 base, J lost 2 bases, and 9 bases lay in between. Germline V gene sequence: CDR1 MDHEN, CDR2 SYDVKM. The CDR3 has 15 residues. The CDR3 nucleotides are TGTGCCAGCAGTTTATCGGTCCTGGCTGGAAACACCATATATTTT. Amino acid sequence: CASSLSVLAGNTIYF.

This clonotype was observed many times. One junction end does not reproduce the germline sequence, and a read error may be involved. The CDR3 DNA reads as TGTGCCAGCAGCAACCGACAGGGGAGGATCCTCTTC. Translating gives CASSNRQGRILF. The V gene is TRBV7-2, the J gene TRBJ2-1; 8 nucleotides line up with TRBD1. Germline V gene sequence: CDR1 SGHTA, CDR2 FQGNSA. The CDR3 spans 12 residues.

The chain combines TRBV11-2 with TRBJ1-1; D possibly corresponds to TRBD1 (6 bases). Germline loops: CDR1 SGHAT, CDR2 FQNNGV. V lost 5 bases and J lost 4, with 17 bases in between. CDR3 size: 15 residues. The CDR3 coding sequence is TGTGCCAGCAGCCCGAACCAGGGGTTTCTCACTGAAGCTTTCTTT. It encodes CASSPNQGFLTEAFF.

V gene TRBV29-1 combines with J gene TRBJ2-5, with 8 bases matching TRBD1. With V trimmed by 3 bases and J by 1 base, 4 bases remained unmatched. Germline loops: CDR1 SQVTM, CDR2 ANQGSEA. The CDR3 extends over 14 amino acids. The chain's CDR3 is CSVDRQGTQETQYF. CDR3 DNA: TGCAGCGTTGACCGACAGGGGACCCAAGAGACCCAGTACTTC.

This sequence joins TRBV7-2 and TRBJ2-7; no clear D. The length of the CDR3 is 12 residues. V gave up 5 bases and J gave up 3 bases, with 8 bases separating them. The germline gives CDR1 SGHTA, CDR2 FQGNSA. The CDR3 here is CASSPYVYEQYF. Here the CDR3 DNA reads TGTGCCAGCAGCCCTTACGTCTACGAGCAGTACTTC.

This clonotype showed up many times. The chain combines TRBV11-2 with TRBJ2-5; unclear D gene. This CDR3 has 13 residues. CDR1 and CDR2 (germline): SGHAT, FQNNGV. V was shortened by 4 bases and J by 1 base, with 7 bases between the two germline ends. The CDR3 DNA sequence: TGTGCCAGCAGCTACGGCAGCCAAGAGACCCAGTACTTC. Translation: CASSYGSQETQYF.

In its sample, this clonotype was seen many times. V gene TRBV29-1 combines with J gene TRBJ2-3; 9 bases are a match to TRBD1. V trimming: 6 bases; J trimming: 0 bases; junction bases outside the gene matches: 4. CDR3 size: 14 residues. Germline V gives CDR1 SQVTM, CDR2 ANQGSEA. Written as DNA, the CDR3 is TGCAGCGTGGGGGGACAGGGAAGCACAGATACGCAGTATTTT. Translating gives CSVGGQGSTDTQYF.

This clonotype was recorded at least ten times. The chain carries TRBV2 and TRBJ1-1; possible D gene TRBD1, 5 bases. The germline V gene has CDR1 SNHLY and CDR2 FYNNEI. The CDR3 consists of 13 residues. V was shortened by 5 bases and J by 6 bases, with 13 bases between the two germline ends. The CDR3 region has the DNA TGTGCCAGCAGTTATGGGGGTGGTCCTGAAGCTTTCTTT. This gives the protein CASSYGGGPEAFF.

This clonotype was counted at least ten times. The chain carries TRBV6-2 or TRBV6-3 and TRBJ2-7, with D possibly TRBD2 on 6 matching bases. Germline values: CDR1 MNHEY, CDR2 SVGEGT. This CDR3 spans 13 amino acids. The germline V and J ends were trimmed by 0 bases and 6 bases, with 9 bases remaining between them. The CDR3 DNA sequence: TGTGCCAGCAGTTACTCGGAGACTAGCGAGCAGTACTTC. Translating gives CASSYSETSEQYF.

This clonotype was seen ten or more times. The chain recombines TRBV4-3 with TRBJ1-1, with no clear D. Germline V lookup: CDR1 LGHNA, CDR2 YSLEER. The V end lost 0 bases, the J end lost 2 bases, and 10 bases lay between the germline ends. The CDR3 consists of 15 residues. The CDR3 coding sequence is TGCGCCAGCAGCCAAGATACGGGAGGTAACACTGAAGCTTTCTTT. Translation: CASSQDTGGNTEAFF.

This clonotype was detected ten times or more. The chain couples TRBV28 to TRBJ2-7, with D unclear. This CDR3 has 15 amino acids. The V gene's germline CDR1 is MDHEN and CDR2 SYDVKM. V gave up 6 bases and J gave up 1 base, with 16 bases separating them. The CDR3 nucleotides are TGTGCCAGCAGCCCTATTCCTCCAGATTCCTACGAGCAGTACTTC. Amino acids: CASSPIPPDSYEQYF.

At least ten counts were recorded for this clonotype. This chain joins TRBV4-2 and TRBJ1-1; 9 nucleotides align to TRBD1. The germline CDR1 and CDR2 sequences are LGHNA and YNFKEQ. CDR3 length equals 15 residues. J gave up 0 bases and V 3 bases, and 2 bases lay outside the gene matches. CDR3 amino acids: CASSQDRGMNTEAFF. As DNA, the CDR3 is TGTGCCAGCAGCCAGGACAGGGGAATGAACACTGAAGCTTTCTTT.

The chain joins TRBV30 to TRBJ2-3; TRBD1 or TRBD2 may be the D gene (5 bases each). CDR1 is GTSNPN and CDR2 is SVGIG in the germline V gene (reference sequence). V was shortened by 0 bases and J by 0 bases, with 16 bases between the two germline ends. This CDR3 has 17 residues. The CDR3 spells CAWSVLWGRESTDTQYF. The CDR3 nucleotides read TGTGCCTGGAGTGTACTTTGGGGCAGGGAGAGCACAGATACGCAGTATTTT.

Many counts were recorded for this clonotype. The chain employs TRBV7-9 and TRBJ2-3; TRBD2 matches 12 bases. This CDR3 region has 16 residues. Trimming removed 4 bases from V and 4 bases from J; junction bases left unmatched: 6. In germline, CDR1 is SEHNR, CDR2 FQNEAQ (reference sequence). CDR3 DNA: TGTGCCAGCAGCTCCCGGACTAGCGGGGAAGCAGATACGCAGTATTTT. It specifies CASSSRTSGEADTQYF.

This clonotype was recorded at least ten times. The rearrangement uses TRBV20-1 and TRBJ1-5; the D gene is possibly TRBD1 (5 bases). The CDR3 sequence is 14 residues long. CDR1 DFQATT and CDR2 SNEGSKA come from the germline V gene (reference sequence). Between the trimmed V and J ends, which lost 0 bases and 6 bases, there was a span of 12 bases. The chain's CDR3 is CSARDGTLAQPQHF. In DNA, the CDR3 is TGCAGTGCTAGAGATGGGACCCTGGCTCAGCCCCAGCATTTT.

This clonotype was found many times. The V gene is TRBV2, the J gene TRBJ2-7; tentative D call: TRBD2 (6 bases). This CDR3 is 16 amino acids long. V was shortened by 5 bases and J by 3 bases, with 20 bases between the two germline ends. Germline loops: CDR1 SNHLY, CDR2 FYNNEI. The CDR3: CASSNPGLASNYEQYF. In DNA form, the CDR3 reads TGTGCCAGCAGTAACCCGGGACTGGCGTCAAACTACGAGCAGTACTTC.

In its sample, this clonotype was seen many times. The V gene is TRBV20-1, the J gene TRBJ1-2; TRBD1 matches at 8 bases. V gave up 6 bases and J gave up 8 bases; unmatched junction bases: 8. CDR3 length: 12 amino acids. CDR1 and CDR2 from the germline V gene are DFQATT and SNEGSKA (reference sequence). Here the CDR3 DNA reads TGCAGTGCGAGACGACAGGGGAAGGGCTACACCTTC. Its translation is CSARRQGKGYTF.

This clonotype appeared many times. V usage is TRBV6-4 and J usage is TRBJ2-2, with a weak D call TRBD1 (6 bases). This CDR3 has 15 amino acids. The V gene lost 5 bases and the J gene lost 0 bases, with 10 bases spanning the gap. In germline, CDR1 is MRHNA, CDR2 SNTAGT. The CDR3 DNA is TGTGCCAGCAGTTTACAGGGTTCGAACACCGGGGAGCTGTTTTTT. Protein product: CASSLQGSNTGELFF.